A single sample is the source of the 23 T cell receptor beta chains below, sequenced in a study of Ad26.COV2.S vaccination and SARS-CoV-2 variants. TCRdb's copy holds only in-frame clones and misses some; the assay was immunoSEQ multiplex PCR. The sample lists 350,000 to 600,000 clones, roughly nine tenths occurring once. Treatment: about 20 received Ad26.COV2.S at low or high dose, single or two shots; 5 received placebo; per-sample allocation not given. Day 63 following the first vaccine or placebo injection was when the samples were taken. Material: peripheral blood, obtained in a trial of Ad26.COV2.S vaccine versus placebo. The receptors originated from a person aged 18-60 years who received the Ad26.COV2.S COVID-19 vaccine or a placebo.

The chain has TRBV6-6 and TRBJ2-5, with a tentative D call TRBD2 (6 bases). Germline CDR1 MNHNY, CDR2 SVGAGI (reference sequence). The CDR3 runs 15 residues. V lost 0 bases and J 1 base, leaving 9 bases between the germline ends. CDR3 bases: TGTGCCAGCAGTTACTCGTTAGCGGCCCAAGAGACCCAGTACTTC. This codes for CASSYSLAAQETQYF.

The V gene is TRBV30, the J gene TRBJ1-4; unclear D gene. The CDR3 is made up of 17 amino acids. The V and J ends lost 3 bases and 4 bases respectively, with 21 bases between them. Germline V gene lookup returns CDR1 GTSNPN and CDR2 SVGIG (reference sequence). The CDR3 bases are TGTGCCTGGAGCGCCCCCGTGGGTCAATGGAGTAATGAAAAACTGTTTTTT. This gives the protein CAWSAPVGQWSNEKLFF.

The chain uses TRBV13 and TRBJ2-4; the match to TRBD2 covers 11 bases. Trimming cost V 4 bases and J 5 bases; bases outside gene matches: 7. Germline V lookup: CDR1 PRHDT, CDR2 FYEKMQ (reference sequence). The CDR3 covers 16 residues. CDR3 sequence reads: CASSSHSGRGENIQYF. CDR3 coding DNA: TGTGCCAGCAGCTCCCATAGCGGGAGGGGGGAAAACATTCAGTACTTC.

V and J are TRBV19 and TRBJ2-3, with 11 positions matching TRBD2. CDR1 and CDR2 (germline): LNHDA, SQIVND (reference sequence). The CDR3 extends over 15 amino acids. J gave up 1 base and V 6 bases, and 3 bases lay outside the gene matches. CDR3 residues: CASSHSGRGTDTQYF. The CDR3 DNA sequence: TGTGCCAGTAGCCATAGCGGGAGGGGCACAGATACGCAGTATTTT.

The chain has TRBV19 and TRBJ2-2; a possible D gene is TRBD2 (5 bases). There are 16 residues in the CDR3. V dropped 1 base and J dropped 4 bases, with 13 bases sitting between them. CDR1 is LNHDA, CDR2 SQIVND, per germline (reference sequence). For the CDR3, the DNA is TGTGCCAGTAGTATAGTATACGGGGTTGGCACCGGGGAGCTGTTTTTT. It codes for CASSIVYGVGTGELFF.

The chain joins TRBV12-3 or TRBV12-4 to TRBJ1-2; no clear D. This CDR3 has 10 residues. The V and J ends lost 8 bases and 8 bases respectively, with 9 bases between them. CDR3 coding DNA: TGTGCCAGCGAGGACGTCGGCTACACCTTC. It translates to CASEDVGYTF.

This clone showed up just a few times. The J gene is TRBJ2-5, the V gene TRBV2, with 7 bases that match TRBD1. The CDR3 totals 15 residues. Unmatched junction bases numbered 7, after V lost 6 bases and J lost 0 bases. Germline V CDR1 and CDR2: SNHLY, FYNNEI. The CDR3 bases are TGTGCCAGCAGGAGAGGGACAGCCAACCAAGAGACCCAGTACTTC. Translated: CASRRGTANQETQYF.

The rearrangement uses TRBV6-4 and TRBJ2-1; 9 bases are a match to TRBD2. The J segment lost 0 bases and the V segment lost 6 bases, leaving 9 bases of the junction unmatched. The CDR3 loop spans 17 amino acids. From germline, CDR1 is MRHNA and CDR2 SNTAGT. The CDR3 here is CASSKLAGASSYNEQFF. The CDR3 DNA is TGTGCCAGCAGCAAACTAGCGGGTGCCAGCTCCTACAATGAGCAGTTCTTC.

V and J are TRBV5-6 and TRBJ2-3, with 16 positions matching TRBD2. The CDR3 extends over 19 amino acids. Germline loops: CDR1 SGHDT, CDR2 YYEEEE. V was pared by 0 bases and J by 2 bases, with 6 bases of the junction left unmatched. The CDR3 DNA follows: TGTGCCAGCAGCTTGGTGGGACTAGCGGGGGGGCTTGACACAGATACGCAGTATTTT. Residues: CASSLVGLAGGLDTDTQYF. The complete variable domain, with remaining parts taken from reference TRBV5-6 and TRBJ2-3, reads DAGVTQSPTHLIKTRGQQVTLRCSPKSGHDTVSWYQQALGQGPQFIFQYYEEEERQRGNFPDRFSGHQFPNYSSELNVNALLLGDSALYLCASSLVGLAGGLDTDTQYFGPGTRLTVL.

The V call is TRBV28, the J call TRBJ1-6; D perhaps matches TRBD1 (6 bases). Germline assignment: CDR1 MDHEN and CDR2 SYDVKM. The CDR3 covers 17 residues. The V end was cut by 5 bases, the J end by 3 bases, with 17 bases between. In DNA, the CDR3 is TGTGCCAGCAGTACCCTACTCCGGACAGACTATAATTCACCCCTCCACTTT. This encodes CASSTLLRTDYNSPLHF.

This clone was picked up a small number of times. V is TRBV28 and J is TRBJ1-3; 7 positions agree with TRBD1. The CDR3 extends over 17 amino acids. Germline assignment: CDR1 MDHEN and CDR2 SYDVKM. V dropped 5 bases and J dropped 0; count of bases not matched to a gene: 10. As DNA, the CDR3 is TGTGCCAGCAGTACCTTGGGACAGAGTTCCTCTGGAAACACCATATATTTT. Protein sequence: CASSTLGQSSSGNTIYF.

The rearrangement joins TRBV7-9 to TRBJ2-5, with 8 bases lining up with TRBD2. The V and J ends lost 3 bases and 5 bases, in that order; junction bases with no gene match: 5. Per germline, CDR1 SEHNR and CDR2 FQNEAQ (reference sequence). The CDR3 covers 14 residues. CDR3 region: CASSFVGGAETQYF. The CDR3, as DNA: TGTGCCAGCAGCTTTGTCGGGGGGGCGGAGACCCAGTACTTC. The full variable domain, completed using reference TRBV7-9 and TRBJ2-5, is DTGVSQNPRHKITKRGQNVTFRCDPISEHNRLYWYRQTLGQGPEFLTYFQNEAQLEKSRLLSDRFSAERPKGSFSTLEIQRTEQGDSAMYLCASSFVGGAETQYFGPGTRLLVL.

J is TRBJ2-5 and V is TRBV24-1, with TRBD1 identical over 10 bases. CDR1 is KGHDR, CDR2 SFDVKD, per germline. The CDR3 runs 18 residues. The J segment lost 5 bases and the V segment lost 3 bases, leaving 14 bases of the junction unmatched. CDR3 in amino acids: CATSDPGARTGGWETQYF. CDR3 coding DNA: TGTGCCACCAGTGATCCCGGTGCACGGACAGGGGGTTGGGAGACCCAGTACTTC.

V usage is TRBV27 and J usage is TRBJ2-5, with 7 bases aligning to TRBD1. Per the germline V gene, CDR1 is MNHEY and CDR2 is SMNVEV (reference sequence). J gave up 1 base and V 6 bases, and 2 bases lay outside the gene matches. There are 13 residues in the CDR3. CDR3 loop: CASRQGSQETQYF. The DNA of the CDR3 is TGTGCCAGCAGACAGGGGTCCCAAGAGACCCAGTACTTC.

This clone occurred once. The J gene is TRBJ2-7, the V gene TRBV24-1; D remains unclear. The CDR3 runs 13 residues. Germline loops: CDR1 KGHDR, CDR2 SFDVKD. The V end was cut by 4 bases, the J end by 3 bases, with 9 bases between. CDR3 region: CATSEGIFYEQYF. The DNA of the CDR3 is TGTGCCACCAGTGAAGGGATCTTCTACGAGCAGTACTTC.

As concerns this clone: Its ends do not fully match the called genes, so a read error is possible. In DNA form, the CDR3 reads TGTGCCAGCAGCCACGAGGGACGGAGTTGTTCCTTC. It codes for CASSHEGRSCSF. This sequence joins TRBV3-1 (or the pseudogene TRBV3-2) and TRBJ1-2; D possibly corresponds to TRBD1 (5 bases). Germline assignment: CDR1 LGHDT and CDR2 YNNKEL (reference sequence). CDR3 length: 12 residues.

This clone was observed a few times. This sequence joins TRBV19 and TRBJ1-5, with D perhaps matching TRBD1 (5 bases). CDR3 length: 15 residues. V shed 7 bases and J shed 0 bases, with 13 bases lying between them. Germline lookup yields CDR1 LNHDA and CDR2 SQIVND (reference sequence). CDR3 amino acids: CASKTQGGSNQPQHF. The CDR3 coding sequence is TGTGCCAGTAAGACCCAGGGAGGTAGCAATCAGCCCCAGCATTTT.

The CDR3 is CASSSYPRDYVNTGELFF. The CDR3 DNA reads as TGTGCCAGCAGCTCATACCCCCGGGACTACGTTAACACCGGGGAGCTGTTTTTT. The genes are TRBV5-5 and TRBJ2-2, with 7 bases lining up with TRBD2. The J segment lost 2 bases and the V segment lost 3 bases, leaving 13 bases of the junction unmatched. This CDR3 spans 18 amino acids. The germline CDR1 and CDR2 sequences are SGHKS and YYEKEE (reference sequence).

The chain is built from TRBV6-5 and TRBJ1-1; 9 bases fit TRBD1. The V gene's germline CDR1 is MNHEY and CDR2 SVGAGI. Germline trimming cut 5 bases from V and 4 bases from J; bases unmatched to any gene: 5. There are 14 residues in the CDR3. The CDR3 protein is CASSLQGAGTEAFF. DNA of the CDR3: TGTGCCAGCAGTCTACAGGGGGCTGGCACTGAAGCTTTCTTT.

V usage is TRBV5-1 and J usage is TRBJ2-1; maybe TRBD2 (7 bases). Per the germline V gene, CDR1 is SGHRS and CDR2 is YFSETQ. The V and J ends lost 1 base and 7 bases respectively, with 18 bases between them. The CDR3 extends over 16 amino acids. Here the CDR3 reads CASSLLWRGGGNEQFF. The CDR3 coding sequence is TGCGCCAGCAGCTTGTTGTGGCGGGGAGGGGGGAATGAGCAGTTCTTC.

V and J are TRBV20-1 and TRBJ2-3; no reliable D call. Trimming took off 4 bases at V and 2 bases at J, with 13 bases between the two ends. This CDR3 is built from 14 residues. Germline-derived CDR1 and CDR2 are DFQATT and SNEGSKA (reference sequence). CDR3 nucleotides: TGCAGTGCTACTGACTCCTCCTCCACAGATACGCAGTATTTT. This encodes CSATDSSSTDTQYF.

The J gene is TRBJ1-4, the V gene TRBV30; no clear D gene. CDR3 length equals 13 residues. The germline CDR1 and CDR2 sequences are GTSNPN and SVGIG (reference sequence). V dropped 5 bases and J dropped 7 bases, with 14 bases sitting between them. In nucleotides, the CDR3 is TGTGCCTGGGCGGGTTGGGAGAGTGAAAAACTGTTTTTT. It yields the protein CAWAGWESEKLFF.

This clone came up once. In nucleotides, the CDR3 is TGTGCCAGTAGTTCCTCCGTGTACTATGGCTACACCTTC. Protein product: CASSSSVYYGYTF. The chain is built from TRBV19 and TRBJ1-2; no clear D gene. Germline assignment: CDR1 LNHDA and CDR2 SQIVND (reference sequence). Trimming took 5 bases from V and 3 from J, leaving 10 bases between them. CDR3 length: 13 amino acids. Using reference TRBV19 and TRBJ1-2 for the parts outside the CDR3, the full variable domain is DGGITQSPKYLFRKEGQNVTLSCEQNLNHDAMYWYRQDPGQGLRLIYYSQIVNDFQKGDIAEGYSVSREKKESFPLTVTSAQKNPTAFYLCASSSSVYYGYTFGSGTRLTVV.